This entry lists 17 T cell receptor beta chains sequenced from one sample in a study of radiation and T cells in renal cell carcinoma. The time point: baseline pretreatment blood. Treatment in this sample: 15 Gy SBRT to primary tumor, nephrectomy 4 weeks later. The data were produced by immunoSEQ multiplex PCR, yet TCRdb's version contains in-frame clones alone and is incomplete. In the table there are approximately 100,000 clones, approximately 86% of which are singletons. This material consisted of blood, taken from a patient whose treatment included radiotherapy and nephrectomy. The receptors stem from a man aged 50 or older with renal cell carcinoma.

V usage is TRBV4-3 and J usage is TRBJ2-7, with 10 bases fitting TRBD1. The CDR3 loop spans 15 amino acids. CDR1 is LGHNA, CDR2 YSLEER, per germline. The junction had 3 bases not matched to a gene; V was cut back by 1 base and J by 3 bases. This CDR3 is CASSQAGTGVYEQYF. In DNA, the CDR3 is TGCGCCAGCAGCCAAGCCGGGACAGGGGTCTACGAGCAGTACTTC.

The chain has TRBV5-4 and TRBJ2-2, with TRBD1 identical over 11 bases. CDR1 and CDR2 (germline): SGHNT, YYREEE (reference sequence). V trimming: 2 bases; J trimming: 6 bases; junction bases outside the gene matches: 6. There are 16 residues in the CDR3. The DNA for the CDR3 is TGTGCCAGCAGCTTCCTGGACAGGGGGCGCGCCGGGGAGCTGTTTTTT. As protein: CASSFLDRGRAGELFF.

CDR3 in DNA: TGTGCCAGCTGCCAGGGGGCGTACTCTGGAAACACCATATATTTT. The encoded protein is CASCQGAYSGNTIYF. The V gene is TRBV6-5, the J gene TRBJ1-3; TRBD1 matches at 8 bases. Germline V gives CDR1 MNHEY, CDR2 SVGAGI. This CDR3 has 15 residues. The J segment lost 0 bases and the V segment lost 8 bases, leaving 6 bases of the junction unmatched.

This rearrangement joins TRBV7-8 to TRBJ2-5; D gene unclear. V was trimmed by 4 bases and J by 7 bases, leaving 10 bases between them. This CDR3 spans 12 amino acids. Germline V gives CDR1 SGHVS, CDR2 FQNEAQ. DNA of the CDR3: TGTGCCAGCAGCTCTAATTACGGGACCCAGTACTTC. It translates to CASSSNYGTQYF.

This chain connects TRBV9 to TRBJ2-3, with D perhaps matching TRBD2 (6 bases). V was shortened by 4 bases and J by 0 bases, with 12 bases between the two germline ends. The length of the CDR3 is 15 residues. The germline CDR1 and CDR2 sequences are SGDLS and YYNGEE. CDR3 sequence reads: CASSLGGPSTDTQYF. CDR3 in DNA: TGTGCCAGCAGCCTCGGGGGTCCTAGCACAGATACGCAGTATTTT. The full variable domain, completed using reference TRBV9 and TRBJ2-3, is DSGVTQTPKHLITATGQRVTLRCSPRSGDLSVYWYQQSLDQGLQFLIQYYNGEERAKGNILERFSAQQFPDLHSELNLSSLELGDSALYFCASSLGGPSTDTQYFGPGTRLTVL.

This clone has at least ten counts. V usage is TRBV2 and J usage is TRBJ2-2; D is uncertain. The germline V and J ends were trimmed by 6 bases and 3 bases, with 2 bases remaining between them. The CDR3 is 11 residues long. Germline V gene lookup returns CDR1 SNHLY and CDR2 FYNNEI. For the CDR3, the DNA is TGTGCCAGCAGCTACACCGGGGAGCTGTTTTTT. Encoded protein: CASSYTGELFF.

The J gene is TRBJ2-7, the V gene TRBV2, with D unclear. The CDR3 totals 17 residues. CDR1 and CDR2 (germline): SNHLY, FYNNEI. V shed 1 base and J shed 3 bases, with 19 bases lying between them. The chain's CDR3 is CASSEVLGPVSGYEQYF. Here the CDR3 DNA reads TGTGCCAGCAGTGAAGTTCTAGGCCCGGTCTCCGGCTACGAGCAGTACTTC.

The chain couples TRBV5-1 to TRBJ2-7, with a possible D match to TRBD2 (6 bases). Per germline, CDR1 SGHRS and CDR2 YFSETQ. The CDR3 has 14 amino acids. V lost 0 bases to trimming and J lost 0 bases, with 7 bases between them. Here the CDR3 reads CASSLASDSYEQYF. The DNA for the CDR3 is TGCGCCAGCAGCTTGGCTAGCGACTCCTACGAGCAGTACTTC.

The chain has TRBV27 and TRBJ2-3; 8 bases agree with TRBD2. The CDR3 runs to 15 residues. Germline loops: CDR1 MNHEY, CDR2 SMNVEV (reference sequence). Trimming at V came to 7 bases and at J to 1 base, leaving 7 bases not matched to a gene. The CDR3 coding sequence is TGTGCCAGCAAACCCCCCGGGGGGGGCACAGATACGCAGTATTTT. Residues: CASKPPGGGTDTQYF.

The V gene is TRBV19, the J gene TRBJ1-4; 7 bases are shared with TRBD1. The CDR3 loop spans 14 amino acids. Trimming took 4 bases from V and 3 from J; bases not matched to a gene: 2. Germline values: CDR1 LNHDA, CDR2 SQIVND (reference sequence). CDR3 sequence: CASSRGTANEKLFF. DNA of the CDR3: TGTGCCAGTAGTAGAGGGACAGCTAATGAAAAACTGTTTTTT.

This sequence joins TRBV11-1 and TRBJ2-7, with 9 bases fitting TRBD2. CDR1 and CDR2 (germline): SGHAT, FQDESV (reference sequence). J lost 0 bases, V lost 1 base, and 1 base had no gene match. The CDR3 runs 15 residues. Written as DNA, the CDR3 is TGTGCCAGCAGCTTAGAGACTAGCGGCTCCTACGAGCAGTACTTC. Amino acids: CASSLETSGSYEQYF.

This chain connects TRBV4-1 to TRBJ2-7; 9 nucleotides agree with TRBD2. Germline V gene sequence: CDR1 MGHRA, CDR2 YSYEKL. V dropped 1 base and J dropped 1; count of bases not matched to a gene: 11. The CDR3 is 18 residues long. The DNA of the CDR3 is TGCGCCAGCAGCCAAGTATCTGGCGGGAGGGCCCTGTCCTACGAGCAGTACTTC. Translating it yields CASSQVSGGRALSYEQYF.

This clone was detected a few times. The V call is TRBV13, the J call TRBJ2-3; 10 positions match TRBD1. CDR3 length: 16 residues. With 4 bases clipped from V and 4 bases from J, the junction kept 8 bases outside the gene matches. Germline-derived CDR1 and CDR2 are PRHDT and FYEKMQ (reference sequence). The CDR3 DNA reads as TGTGCCAGCAGCTCCCATAGGGACAGGGGTTCAGATACGCAGTATTTT. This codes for CASSSHRDRGSDTQYF. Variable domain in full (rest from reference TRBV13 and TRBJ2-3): AAGVIQSPRHLIKEKRETATLKCYPIPRHDTVYWYQQGPGQDPQFLISFYEKMQSDKGSIPDRFSAQQFSDYHSELNMSSLELGDSALYFCASSSHRDRGSDTQYFGPGTRLTVL.

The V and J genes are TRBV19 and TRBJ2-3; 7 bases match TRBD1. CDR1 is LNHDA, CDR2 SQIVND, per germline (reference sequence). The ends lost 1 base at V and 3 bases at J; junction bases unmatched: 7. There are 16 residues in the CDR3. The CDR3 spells CASSIVTGFGTDTQYF. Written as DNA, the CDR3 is TGTGCCAGTAGTATAGTGACAGGGTTCGGTACAGATACGCAGTATTTT.

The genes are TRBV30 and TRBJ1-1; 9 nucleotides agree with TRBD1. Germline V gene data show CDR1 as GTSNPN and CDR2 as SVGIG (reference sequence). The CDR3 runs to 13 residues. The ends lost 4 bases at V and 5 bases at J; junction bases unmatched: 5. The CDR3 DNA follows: TGTGCCTGGATTACAGGGGGCTGGACTGAAGCTTTCTTT. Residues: CAWITGGWTEAFF.

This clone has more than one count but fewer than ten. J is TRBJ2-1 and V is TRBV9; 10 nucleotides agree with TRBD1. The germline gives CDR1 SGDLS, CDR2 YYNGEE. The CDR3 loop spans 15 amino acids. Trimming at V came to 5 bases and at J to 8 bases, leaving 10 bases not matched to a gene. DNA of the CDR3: TGTGCCAGCAGTTCCCGACAGGGGGCTATTGATGAGCAGTTCTTC. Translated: CASSSRQGAIDEQFF.

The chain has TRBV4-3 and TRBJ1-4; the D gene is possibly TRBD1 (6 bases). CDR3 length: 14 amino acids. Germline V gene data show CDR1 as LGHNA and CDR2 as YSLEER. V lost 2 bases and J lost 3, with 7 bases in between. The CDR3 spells CASSQRTANEKLFF. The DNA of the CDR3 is TGCGCCAGCAGCCAAAGGACAGCTAATGAAAAACTGTTTTTT.